Listed here are 4 T cell receptor beta chains from one sample, sequenced in a study of Ad26.COV2.S vaccination and SARS-CoV-2 variants. Profiled with immunoSEQ multiplex PCR; TCRdb holds only in-frame clones, not every one. The sample consists of some 300,000 clones, roughly 80% of them appearing once. The treatment here: some 19 received Ad26.COV2.S at low or high dose, single or two shots; about 5 received placebo; per-sample allocation not given. Day 63 following the first vaccine or placebo injection was when the samples were taken. The material sequenced was peripheral blood, taken in a trial of Ad26.COV2.S vaccine versus placebo. The origin of the receptors is a person between 18 and 59 years old who received the Ad26.COV2.S COVID-19 vaccine or a placebo.

This clone was seen only once. This specimen includes other DNA sequences encoding the same CDR3. The chain carries TRBV3-1 (or the pseudogene TRBV3-2) and TRBJ1-6; D is ambiguous. Germline CDR1 and CDR2: LGHDT and YNNKEL (reference sequence). The CDR3 loop spans 16 amino acids. Deletions cut 1 base from V and 0 bases from J, with 7 bases between. The DNA for the CDR3 is TGTGCCAGCAGCCAAGGACACTCCTCCTATAATTCACCCCTCCACTTT. Translation gives CASSQGHSSYNSPLHF.

V and J are TRBV5-1 and TRBJ1-1; D uncertain. Trimming left V 4 bases short and J 7 bases short, with 14 bases between. CDR1 and CDR2 (germline): SGHRS, YFSETQ. The length of the CDR3 is 13 residues. This CDR3 reads CASSGAEGGEAFF. The CDR3 DNA follows: TGCGCCAGCAGCGGCGCGGAGGGCGGTGAAGCTTTCTTT.

The chain links TRBV7-2 to TRBJ2-7; TRBD1 matches at 7 bases. Germline V lookup: CDR1 SGHTA, CDR2 FQGNSA. Trimming took 1 base from V and 2 from J; bases not matched to a gene: 11. This CDR3 is built from 17 residues. CDR3: CASSLDELRDSAYEQYF. The CDR3 coding sequence is TGTGCCAGCAGCTTAGATGAATTGAGGGACAGTGCCTACGAGCAGTACTTC.

V gene TRBV4-1 combines with J gene TRBJ1-6; the D gene is possibly TRBD1 (5 bases). V lost 0 bases to trimming and J lost 9 bases, with 15 bases between them. Germline V gives CDR1 MGHRA, CDR2 YSYEKL. There are 16 residues in the CDR3. The DNA of the CDR3 is TGCGCCAGCAGCCAAGAAGTGGCAGGGACTACTTCACCCCTCCACTTT. Protein product: CASSQEVAGTTSPLHF.